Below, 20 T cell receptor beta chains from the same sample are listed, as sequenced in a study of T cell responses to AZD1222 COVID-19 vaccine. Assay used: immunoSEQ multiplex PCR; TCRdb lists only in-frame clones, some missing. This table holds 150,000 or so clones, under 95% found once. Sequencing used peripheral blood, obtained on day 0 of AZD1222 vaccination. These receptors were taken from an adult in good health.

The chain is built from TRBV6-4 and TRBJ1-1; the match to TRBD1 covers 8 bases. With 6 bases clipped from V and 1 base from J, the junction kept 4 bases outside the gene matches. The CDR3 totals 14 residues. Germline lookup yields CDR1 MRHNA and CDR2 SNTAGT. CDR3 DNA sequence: TGTGCCAGCAGCCCGACAGGGGAGAACACTGAAGCTTTCTTT. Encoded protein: CASSPTGENTEAFF.

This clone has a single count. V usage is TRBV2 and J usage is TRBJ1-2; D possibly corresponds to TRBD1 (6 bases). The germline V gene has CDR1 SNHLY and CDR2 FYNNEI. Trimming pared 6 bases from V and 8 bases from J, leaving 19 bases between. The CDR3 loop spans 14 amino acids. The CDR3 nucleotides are TGTGCCAGCAGACTAAGGGGGGCCGTCGAGGGCTACACCTTC. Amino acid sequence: CASRLRGAVEGYTF.

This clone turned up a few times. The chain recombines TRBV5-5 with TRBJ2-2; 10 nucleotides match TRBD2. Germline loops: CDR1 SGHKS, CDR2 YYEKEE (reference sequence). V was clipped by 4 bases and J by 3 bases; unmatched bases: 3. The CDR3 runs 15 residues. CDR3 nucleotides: TGTGCCAGCAGCGGAGCGGGAGGGTACACCGGGGAGCTGTTTTTT. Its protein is CASSGAGGYTGELFF.

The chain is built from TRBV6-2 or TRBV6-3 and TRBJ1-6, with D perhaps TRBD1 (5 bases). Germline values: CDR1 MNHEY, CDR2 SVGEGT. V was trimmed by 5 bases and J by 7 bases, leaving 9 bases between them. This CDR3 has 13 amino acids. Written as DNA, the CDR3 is TGTGCCAGCAGTATTGAGGGGAATTCACCCCTCCACTTT. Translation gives CASSIEGNSPLHF.

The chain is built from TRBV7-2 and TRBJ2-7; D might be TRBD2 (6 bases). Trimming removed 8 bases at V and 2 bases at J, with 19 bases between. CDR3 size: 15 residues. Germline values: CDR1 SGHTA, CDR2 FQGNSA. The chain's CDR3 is CASLGGDLWPYEQYF. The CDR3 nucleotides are TGTGCCAGCCTGGGCGGGGACCTTTGGCCCTACGAGCAGTACTTC.

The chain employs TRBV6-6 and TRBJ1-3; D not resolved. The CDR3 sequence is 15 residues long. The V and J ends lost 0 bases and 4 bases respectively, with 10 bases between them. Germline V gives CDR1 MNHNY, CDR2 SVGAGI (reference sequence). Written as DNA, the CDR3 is TGTGCCAGCAGTTACTCGAGCGGCCGAGGAAACACCATATATTTT. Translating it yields CASSYSSGRGNTIYF.

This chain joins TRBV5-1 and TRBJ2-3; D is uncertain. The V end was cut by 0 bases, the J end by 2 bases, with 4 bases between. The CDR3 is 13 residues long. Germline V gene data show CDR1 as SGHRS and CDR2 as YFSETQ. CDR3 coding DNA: TGCGCCAGCAGCTTGGAGATCACAGATACGCAGTATTTT. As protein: CASSLEITDTQYF.

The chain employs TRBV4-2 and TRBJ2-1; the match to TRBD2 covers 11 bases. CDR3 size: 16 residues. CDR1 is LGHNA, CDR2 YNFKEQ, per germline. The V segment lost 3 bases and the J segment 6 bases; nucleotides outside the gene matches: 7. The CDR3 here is CASSQVSGRAGNEQFF. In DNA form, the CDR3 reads TGTGCCAGCAGCCAGGTTAGCGGGAGGGCCGGCAATGAGCAGTTCTTC.

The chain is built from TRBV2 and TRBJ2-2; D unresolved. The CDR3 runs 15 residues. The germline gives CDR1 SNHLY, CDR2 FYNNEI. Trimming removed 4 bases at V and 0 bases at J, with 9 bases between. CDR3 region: CASSGARPNTGELFF. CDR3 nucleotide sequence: TGTGCCAGCAGTGGTGCCAGACCGAACACCGGGGAGCTGTTTTTT.

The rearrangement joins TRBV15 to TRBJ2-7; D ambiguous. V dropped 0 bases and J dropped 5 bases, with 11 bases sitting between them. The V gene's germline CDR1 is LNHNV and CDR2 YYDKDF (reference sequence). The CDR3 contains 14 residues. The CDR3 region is CATSRDPASHEQYF. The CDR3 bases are TGTGCCACCAGCAGAGATCCAGCCTCGCACGAGCAGTACTTC. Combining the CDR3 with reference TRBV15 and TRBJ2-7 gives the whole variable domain DAMVIQNPRYQVTQFGKPVTLSCSQTLNHNVMYWYQQKSSQAPKLLFHYYDKDFNNEADTPDNFQSRRPNTSFCFLDIRSPGLGDTAMYLCATSRDPASHEQYFGPGTRLTVT.

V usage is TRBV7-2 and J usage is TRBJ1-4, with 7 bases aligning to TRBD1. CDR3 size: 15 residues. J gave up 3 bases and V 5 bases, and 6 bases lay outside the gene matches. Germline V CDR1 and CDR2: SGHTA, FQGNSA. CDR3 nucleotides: TGTGCCAGCAGCCTGAAGGGGGCAGCTAATGAAAAACTGTTTTTT. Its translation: CASSLKGAANEKLFF. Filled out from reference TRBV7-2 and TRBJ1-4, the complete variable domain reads GAGVSQSPSNKVTEKGKDVELRCDPISGHTALYWYRQSLGQGLEFLIYFQGNSAPDKSGLPSDRFSAERTGGSVSTLTIQRTQQEDSAVYLCASSLKGAANEKLFFGSGTQLSVL.

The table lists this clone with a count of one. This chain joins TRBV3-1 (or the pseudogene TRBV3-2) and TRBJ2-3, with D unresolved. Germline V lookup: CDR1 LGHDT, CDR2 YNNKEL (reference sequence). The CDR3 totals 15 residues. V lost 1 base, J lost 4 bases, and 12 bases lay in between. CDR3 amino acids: CASSQAVLPPDTQYF. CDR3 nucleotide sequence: TGTGCCAGCAGCCAAGCGGTGCTCCCCCCAGATACGCAGTATTTT.

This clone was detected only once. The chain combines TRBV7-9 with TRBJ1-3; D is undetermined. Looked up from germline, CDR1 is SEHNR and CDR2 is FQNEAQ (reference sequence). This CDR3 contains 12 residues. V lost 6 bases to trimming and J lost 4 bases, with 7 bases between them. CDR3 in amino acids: CASRPNGNTIYF. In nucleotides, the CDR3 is TGTGCCAGCAGGCCTAACGGAAACACCATATATTTT.

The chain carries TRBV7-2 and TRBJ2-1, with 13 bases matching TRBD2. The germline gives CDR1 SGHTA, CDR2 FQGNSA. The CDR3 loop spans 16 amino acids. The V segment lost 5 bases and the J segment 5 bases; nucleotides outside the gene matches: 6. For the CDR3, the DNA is TGTGCCAGCAGCCCGCCGGGACTAGCGGGACACAATGAGCAGTTCTTC. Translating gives CASSPPGLAGHNEQFF.

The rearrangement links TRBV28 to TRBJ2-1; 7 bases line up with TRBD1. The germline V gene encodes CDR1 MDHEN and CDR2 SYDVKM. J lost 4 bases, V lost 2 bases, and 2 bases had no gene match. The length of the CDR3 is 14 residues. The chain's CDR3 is CASSLEGAYNEQFF. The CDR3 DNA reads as TGTGCCAGCAGTTTAGAGGGGGCGTACAATGAGCAGTTCTTC.

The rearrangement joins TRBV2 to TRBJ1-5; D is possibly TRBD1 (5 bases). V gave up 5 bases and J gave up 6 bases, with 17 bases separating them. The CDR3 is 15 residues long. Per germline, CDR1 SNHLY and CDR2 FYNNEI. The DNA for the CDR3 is TGTGCCAGCAGTACCGGCAGGGTAACAGGTCAGCCCCAGCATTTT. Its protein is CASSTGRVTGQPQHF.

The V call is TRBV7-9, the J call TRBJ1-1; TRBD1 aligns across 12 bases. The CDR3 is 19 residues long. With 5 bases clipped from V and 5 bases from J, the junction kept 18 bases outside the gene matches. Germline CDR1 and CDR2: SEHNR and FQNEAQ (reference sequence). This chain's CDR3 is CASSRGLGTGGVMGTEAFF. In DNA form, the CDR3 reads TGTGCCAGCAGCCGAGGCTTGGGGACAGGGGGCGTAATGGGAACTGAAGCTTTCTTT.

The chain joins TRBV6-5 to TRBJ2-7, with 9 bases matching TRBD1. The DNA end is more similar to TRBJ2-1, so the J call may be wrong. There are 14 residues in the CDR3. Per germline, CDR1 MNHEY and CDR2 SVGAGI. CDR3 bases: TGTGCCAGCTTTCGACAGGGGGGATCCTACGAGCAGTTCTTC. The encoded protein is CASFRQGGSYEQFF.

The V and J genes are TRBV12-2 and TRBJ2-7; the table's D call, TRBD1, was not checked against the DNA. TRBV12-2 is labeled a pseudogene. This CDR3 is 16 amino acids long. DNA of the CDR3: TGTGCAAGTCGCTTAGCGGGACAGGGGAACTCCTACGAGCAGTACTTC. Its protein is CASRLAGQGNSYEQYF.

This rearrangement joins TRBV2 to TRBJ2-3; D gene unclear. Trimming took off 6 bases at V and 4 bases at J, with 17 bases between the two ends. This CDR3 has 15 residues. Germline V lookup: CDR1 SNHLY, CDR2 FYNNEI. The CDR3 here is CASRKSFYIADTQYF. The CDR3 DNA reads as TGTGCCAGCAGAAAATCCTTCTACATAGCAGATACGCAGTATTTT.